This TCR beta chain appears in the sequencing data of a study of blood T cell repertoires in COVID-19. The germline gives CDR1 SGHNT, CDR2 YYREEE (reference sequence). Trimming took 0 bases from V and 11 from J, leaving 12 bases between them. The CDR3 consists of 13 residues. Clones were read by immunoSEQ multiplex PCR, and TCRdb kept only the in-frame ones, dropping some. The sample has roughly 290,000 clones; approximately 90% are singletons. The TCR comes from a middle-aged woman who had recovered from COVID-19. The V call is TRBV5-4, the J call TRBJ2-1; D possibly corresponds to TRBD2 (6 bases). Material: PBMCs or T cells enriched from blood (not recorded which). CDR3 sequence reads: CASSLVEGGKQFF. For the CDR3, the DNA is TGTGCCAGCAGCTTGGTGGAGGGAGGCAAGCAGTTCTTC.